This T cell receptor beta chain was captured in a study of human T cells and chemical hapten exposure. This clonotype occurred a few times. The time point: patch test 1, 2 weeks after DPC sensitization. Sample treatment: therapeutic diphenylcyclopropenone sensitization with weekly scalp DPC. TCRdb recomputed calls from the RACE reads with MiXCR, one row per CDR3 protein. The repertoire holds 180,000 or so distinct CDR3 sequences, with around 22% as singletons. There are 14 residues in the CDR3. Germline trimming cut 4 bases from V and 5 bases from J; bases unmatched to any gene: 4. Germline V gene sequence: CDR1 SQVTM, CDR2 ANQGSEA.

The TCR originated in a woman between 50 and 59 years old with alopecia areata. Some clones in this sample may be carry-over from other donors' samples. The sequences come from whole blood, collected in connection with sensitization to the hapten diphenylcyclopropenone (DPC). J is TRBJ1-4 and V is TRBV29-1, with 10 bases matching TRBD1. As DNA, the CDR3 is TGCAGCGTTGTGGGACAGGGGAGAAATGAAAAACTGTTTTTT. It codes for CSVVGQGRNEKLFF.